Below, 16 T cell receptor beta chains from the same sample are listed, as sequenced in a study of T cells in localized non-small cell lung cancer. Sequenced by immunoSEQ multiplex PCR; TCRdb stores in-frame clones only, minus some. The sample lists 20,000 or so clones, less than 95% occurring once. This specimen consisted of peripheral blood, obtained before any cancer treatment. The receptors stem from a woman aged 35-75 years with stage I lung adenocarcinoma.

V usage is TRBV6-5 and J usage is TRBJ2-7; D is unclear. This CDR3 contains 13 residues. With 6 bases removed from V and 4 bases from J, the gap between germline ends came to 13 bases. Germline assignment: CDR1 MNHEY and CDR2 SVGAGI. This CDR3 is CASSPQLPYEQYF. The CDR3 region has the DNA TGTGCCAGCAGCCCACAGCTTCCTTACGAGCAGTACTTC.

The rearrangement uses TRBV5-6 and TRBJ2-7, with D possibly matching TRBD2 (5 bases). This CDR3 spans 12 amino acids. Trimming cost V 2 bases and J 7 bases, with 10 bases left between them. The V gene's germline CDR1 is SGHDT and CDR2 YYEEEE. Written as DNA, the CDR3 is TGTGCCAGCAGCTTACCCGGGAATGAGCAGTACTTC. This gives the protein CASSLPGNEQYF.

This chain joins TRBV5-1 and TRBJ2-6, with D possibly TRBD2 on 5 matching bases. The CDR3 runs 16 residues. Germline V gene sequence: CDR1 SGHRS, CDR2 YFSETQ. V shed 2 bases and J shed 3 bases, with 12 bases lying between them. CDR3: CASSLGLRSGANVLTF. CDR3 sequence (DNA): TGCGCCAGCAGCTTAGGACTGAGGAGTGGGGCCAACGTCCTGACTTTC.

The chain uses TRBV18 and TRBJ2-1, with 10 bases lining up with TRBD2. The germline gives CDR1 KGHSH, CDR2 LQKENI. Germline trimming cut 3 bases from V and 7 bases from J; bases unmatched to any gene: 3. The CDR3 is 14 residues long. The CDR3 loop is CASSPGLARNEQFF. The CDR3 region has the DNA TGTGCCAGCTCACCGGGACTAGCGAGGAATGAGCAGTTCTTC.

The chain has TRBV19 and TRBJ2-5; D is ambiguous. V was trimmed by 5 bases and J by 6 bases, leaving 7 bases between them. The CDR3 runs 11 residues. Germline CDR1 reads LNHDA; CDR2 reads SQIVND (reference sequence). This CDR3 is CASSVGQTQYF. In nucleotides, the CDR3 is TGTGCCAGTAGTGTTGGACAGACCCAGTACTTC.

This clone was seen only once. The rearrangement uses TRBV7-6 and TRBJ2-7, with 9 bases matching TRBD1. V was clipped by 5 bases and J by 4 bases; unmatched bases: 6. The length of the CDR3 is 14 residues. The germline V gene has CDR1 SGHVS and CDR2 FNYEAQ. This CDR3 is CASSRDRDLYEQYF. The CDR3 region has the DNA TGTGCCAGCAGCCGGGACAGGGACCTTTACGAGCAGTACTTC.

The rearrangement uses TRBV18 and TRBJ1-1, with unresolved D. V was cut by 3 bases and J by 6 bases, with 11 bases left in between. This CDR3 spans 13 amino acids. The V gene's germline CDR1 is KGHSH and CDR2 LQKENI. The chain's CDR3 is CASSPGPRSEAFF. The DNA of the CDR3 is TGTGCCAGCTCACCCGGCCCCCGCTCTGAAGCTTTCTTT.

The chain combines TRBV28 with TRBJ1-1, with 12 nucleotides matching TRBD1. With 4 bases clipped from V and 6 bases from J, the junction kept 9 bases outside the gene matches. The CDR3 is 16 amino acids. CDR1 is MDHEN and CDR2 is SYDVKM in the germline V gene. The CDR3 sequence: CASSSGQGAFASEAFF. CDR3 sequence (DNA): TGTGCCAGCAGTTCGGGACAGGGGGCCTTTGCCTCTGAAGCTTTCTTT.

The CDR3 nucleotides are TGTGCCAGTAAGGTGGACTACAAAAGAGGTGAGCAGCATTTT. This codes for CASKVDYKRGEQHF. The V and J genes are TRBV19 and TRBJ1-5, with D unclear. V was trimmed by 7 bases and J by 13 bases, leaving 23 bases between them. Germline V lookup: CDR1 LNHDA, CDR2 SQIVND (reference sequence). The CDR3 sequence is 14 residues long.

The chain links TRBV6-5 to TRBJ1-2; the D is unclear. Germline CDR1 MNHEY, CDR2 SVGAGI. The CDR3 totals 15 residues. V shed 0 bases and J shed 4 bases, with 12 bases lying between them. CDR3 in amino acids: CASSYSSPDIYGYTF. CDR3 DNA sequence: TGTGCCAGCAGTTACTCATCTCCGGATATCTATGGCTACACCTTC.

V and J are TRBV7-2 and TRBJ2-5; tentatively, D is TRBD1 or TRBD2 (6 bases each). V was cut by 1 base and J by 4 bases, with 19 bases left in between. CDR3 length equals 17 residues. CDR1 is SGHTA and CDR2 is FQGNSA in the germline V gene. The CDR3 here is CASSLDILGGRRETQYF. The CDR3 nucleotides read TGTGCCAGCAGCTTAGATATATTAGGGGGGCGCCGAGAGACCCAGTACTTC.

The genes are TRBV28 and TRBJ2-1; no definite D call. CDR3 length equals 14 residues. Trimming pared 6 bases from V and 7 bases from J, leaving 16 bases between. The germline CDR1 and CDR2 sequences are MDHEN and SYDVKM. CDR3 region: CASSPPRFENEQFF. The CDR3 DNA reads TGTGCCAGCAGCCCTCCCCGTTTTGAAAATGAGCAGTTCTTC.

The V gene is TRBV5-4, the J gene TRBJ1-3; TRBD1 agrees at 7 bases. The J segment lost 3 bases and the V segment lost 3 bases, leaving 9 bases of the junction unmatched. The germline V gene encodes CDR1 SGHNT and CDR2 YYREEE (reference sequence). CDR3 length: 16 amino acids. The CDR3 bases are TGTGCCAGCAGCTCACGACAGGGTGGATTTGGAAACACCATATATTTT. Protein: CASSSRQGGFGNTIYF.

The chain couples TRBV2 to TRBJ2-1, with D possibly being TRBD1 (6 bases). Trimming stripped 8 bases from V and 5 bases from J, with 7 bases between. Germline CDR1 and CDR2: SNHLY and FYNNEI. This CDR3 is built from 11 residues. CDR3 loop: CASQGNNEQFF. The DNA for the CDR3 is TGTGCCAGCCAGGGGAACAATGAGCAGTTCTTC.

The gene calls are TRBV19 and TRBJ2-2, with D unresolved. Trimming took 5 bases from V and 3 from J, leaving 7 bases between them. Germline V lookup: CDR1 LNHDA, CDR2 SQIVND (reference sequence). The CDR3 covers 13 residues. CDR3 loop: CASSLGYTGELFF. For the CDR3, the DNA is TGTGCCAGTAGTCTAGGGTACACCGGGGAGCTGTTTTTT.

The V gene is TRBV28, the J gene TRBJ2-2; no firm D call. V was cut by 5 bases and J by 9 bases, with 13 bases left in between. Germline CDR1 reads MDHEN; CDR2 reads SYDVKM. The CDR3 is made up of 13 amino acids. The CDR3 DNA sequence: TGTGCCAGCAGTCTCACGTTGACACGGGAGCTGTTTTTT. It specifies CASSLTLTRELFF.